The 3 T cell receptor beta chains reported below all come from one sample, sequenced in a study of molecular identifiers for immune sequencing clone quantification. Using its own MiXCR run on the PCR reads, TCRdb lists one record per CDR3 protein. The table shows about 640,000 distinct CDR3 sequences, with approximately 20% occurring only once. Sequences were obtained from naive CD8+ T cells from blood, with Jurkat cell RNA spiked in. Subset of the sample: FACS-sorted CD8+CD4-CCR7+CD45RA+ naive T cells. All receptors come from a human donor in good health. Some libraries in this study had Jurkat cell RNA spiked in.

This clonotype was seen a handful of times. Because the CDR3 is missing its conserved closing phenylalanine or tryptophan, this is likely a read error. This chain joins TRBV10-3 and TRBJ2-7; D might be TRBD2 (6 bases). V lost 5 bases and J lost 3, with 14 bases in between. The CDR3 loop spans 14 amino acids. Looked up from germline, CDR1 is ENHRY and CDR2 is SYGVKD. The CDR3 nucleotides read TGTGCCATCAGTATGTCGGGAGTTGGCTACGAGCAGTACCTC. Encoded protein: CAISMSGVGYEQYL.

This clonotype was seen many times. The gene calls are TRBV12-3 or TRBV12-4 and TRBJ2-7, with TRBD2 matching 8 bases. V lost 8 bases and J lost 2; bases outside the gene matches: 8. This CDR3 is 14 amino acids long. Here the CDR3 reads CASSPLGGAYEQYF. The CDR3 DNA reads as TGTGCCAGCTCTCCCCTCGGGGGGGCCTACGAGCAGTACTTC.

Concerning this clonotype: One end of the junction does not line up with germline, which may come from a read error. The gene calls are TRBV6-5 and TRBJ2-2, with D maybe TRBD2 (5 bases). CDR3 length: 14 amino acids. Germline CDR1 MNHEY, CDR2 SVGAGI. CDR3 in amino acids: CAIANDMNTGELLF. CDR3 bases: TGTGCCATAGCGAACGACATGAACACCGGGGAGCTGCTTTTT.